The 7 T cell receptor beta chains below were found in one sample sequenced in a study of cytomegalovirus exposure and HLA in healthy donors. Amplification used 60 Vbeta primers and 13 Jbeta primers. The table came from immunoSEQ multiplex PCR; TCRdb's copy has only in-frame clones and leaves some out. The table shows about 100,000 clones, with about 80% occurring only once. Sequenced material: PBMCs. The receptors were gathered from a young man in good health and CMV-seronegative.

The chain carries TRBV30 and TRBJ2-2; 13 bases match TRBD2. The length of the CDR3 is 13 residues. V lost 5 bases to trimming and J lost 6 bases; unmatched junction nucleotides: 0. Per germline, CDR1 GTSNPN and CDR2 SVGIG (reference sequence). CDR3 in DNA: TGTGCCTGGGGGACTAGCGGGGCCGGGGAGCTGTTTTTT. Translating gives CAWGTSGAGELFF.

This clone was observed a handful of times. No DNA is shown, since the ends of the CDR3 on it are uncertain; the CDR3 is the one TCRdb lists. The chain uses TRBV27 and TRBJ1-1; the D call in the table, TRBD1, was not verified against the DNA. Germline V gives CDR1 MNHEY, CDR2 SMNVEV (reference sequence). The CDR3 is 13 residues long, counting both termini. This CDR3 reads CASSLDKATEAFF.

The rearrangement links TRBV11-2 to TRBJ1-2, with D possibly being TRBD1 (6 bases). Germline loops: CDR1 SGHAT, CDR2 FQNNGV. The CDR3 runs 16 residues. Trimming cost V 4 bases and J 3 bases, with 18 bases left between them. The CDR3 bases are TGTGCCAGCAGCTCCGGTAGGGGGGGATCGGACTATGGCTACACCTTC. It codes for CASSSGRGGSDYGYTF.

The V and J genes are TRBV29-1 and TRBJ2-1; maybe TRBD1 (6 bases). The germline V and J ends were trimmed by 7 bases and 7 bases, with 14 bases remaining between them. Germline CDR1 reads SQVTM; CDR2 reads ANQGSEA. This CDR3 has 12 amino acids. CDR3 protein: CSAWTVLNEQFF. Here the CDR3 DNA reads TGCAGCGCCTGGACAGTACTAAATGAGCAGTTCTTC.

This clone was seen only once. V usage is TRBV7-2 and J usage is TRBJ1-5; tentative D call: TRBD1 (6 bases). V was trimmed by 2 bases and J by 5 bases, leaving 7 bases between them. CDR3 size: 13 residues. CDR1 and CDR2 from the germline V gene are SGHTA and FQGNSA. The CDR3 protein is CASSLRGYQPQHF. The CDR3 DNA reads TGTGCCAGCAGCTTAAGGGGGTATCAGCCCCAGCATTTT.

The rearrangement uses TRBV7-2 and TRBJ2-5, with 8 bases matching TRBD2. J was trimmed by 7 bases and V by 5 bases; bases with no gene match: 12. Per germline, CDR1 SGHTA and CDR2 FQGNSA. The CDR3 contains 15 residues. CDR3 in amino acids: CASSLNNGGDGTQYF. CDR3 DNA: TGTGCCAGCAGCCTAAATAACGGGGGGGACGGGACCCAGTACTTC.

The rearrangement links TRBV7-9 to TRBJ2-4; TRBD1 matches at 9 bases. Germline CDR1 and CDR2: SEHNR and FQNEAQ (reference sequence). This CDR3 contains 14 residues. The trim removed 7 bases at V and 5 bases at J, leaving 6 bases unmatched. CDR3 in amino acids: CASTPGQGENIQYF. CDR3 DNA sequence: TGTGCCAGCACCCCGGGACAGGGCGAAAACATTCAGTACTTC. The variable domain in full, with the rest retrieved from reference TRBV7-9 and TRBJ2-4, is DTGVSQNPRHKITKRGQNVTFRCDPISEHNRLYWYRQTLGQGPEFLTYFQNEAQLEKSRLLSDRFSAERPKGSFSTLEIQRTEQGDSAMYLCASTPGQGENIQYFGAGTRLSVL.